These 4 T cell receptor beta chains were all obtained from the same sample, sequenced in a study of T cell responses to AZD1222 COVID-19 vaccine. Repertoires were generated with immunoSEQ multiplex PCR, while TCRdb's copy carries only in-frame clones and drops some. The sample includes about 120,000 clones, about 85% of them seen just once. The sequencing used peripheral blood, collected on day 0 of AZD1222 vaccination. The source is an adult in good health.

The chain couples TRBV29-1 to TRBJ2-5, with D perhaps matching TRBD2 (6 bases). The CDR3 runs to 15 residues. Trimming took 3 bases from V and 1 from J, leaving 15 bases between them. CDR1 is SQVTM, CDR2 ANQGSEA, per germline. The CDR3 bases are TGCAGCGTTGACCCCACCGGGGGAGCCCAAGAGACCCAGTACTTC. Protein product: CSVDPTGGAQETQYF. Variable domain in full (rest from reference TRBV29-1 and TRBJ2-5): SAVISQKPSRDICQRGTSLTIQCQVDSQVTMMFWYRQQPGQSLTLIATANQGSEATYESGFVIDKFPISRPNLTFSTLTVSNMSPEDSSIYLCSVDPTGGAQETQYFGPGTRLLVL.

V is TRBV28 and J is TRBJ1-5; no firm D call. CDR1 and CDR2 from the germline V gene are MDHEN and SYDVKM. The V end was cut by 4 bases, the J end by 0 bases, with 10 bases between. The CDR3 length is 15 residues. The CDR3 loop reads CASSSVPYSNQPQHF. In DNA, the CDR3 is TGTGCCAGCAGTTCCGTCCCCTATAGCAATCAGCCCCAGCATTTT.

The CDR3 region has the DNA TGTGCCAGTAGTATCGGGGGACTTCCATTGCAGCCCCAGCATTTT. As protein: CASSIGGLPLQPQHF. The rearrangement uses TRBV19 and TRBJ1-5, with D possibly TRBD1 on 5 matching bases. The length of the CDR3 is 15 residues. Trimming removed 3 bases at V and 7 bases at J, with 16 bases between. Germline lookup yields CDR1 LNHDA and CDR2 SQIVND (reference sequence).

This clone appeared once. This sequence joins TRBV9 and TRBJ2-2, with TRBD1 as a possible D gene (6 bases). V was clipped by 3 bases and J by 7 bases, with 19 bases between them. CDR1 and CDR2 (germline): SGDLS, YYNGEE. The CDR3 has 16 residues. The CDR3 bases are TGTGCCAGCAGCGGTAGAGTACAGGGTACCGGCGGGGAGCTGTTTTTT. It yields the protein CASSGRVQGTGGELFF.